The rows below give T cell receptor beta chains drawn from one sample of a study of T cells in localized non-small cell lung cancer. TCRdb keeps only in-frame clones here, not all; method: immunoSEQ multiplex PCR. Here the sample spans 50,000 to 75,000 clones, around nine tenths being singletons. Specimen: peripheral blood, collected before any cancer treatment. The receptor source for this set is a man aged 40 to 75 with stage I squamous cell lung carcinoma. The CDR3 runs from the conserved cysteine through the conserved F or W. Fields, in order: D gene, V gene, J gene, clone size, CDR3 DNA, CDR3 protein. A D gene is named only where the DNA matches it firmly. A row's size may be missing; if present it is once, few, many or a size class.

NA,TRBV28,TRBJ1-5,NA,TGTGCCAGCAGTTTTTTGGGACAACTTCCCTATAGCAATCAGCCCCAGCATTTT,CASSFLGQLPYSNQPQHF
NA,TRBV11-1,TRBJ1-2,NA,TGTGCCAGCAGCACCCGGACGGGAAAGGTCTATGGCTACACCTTC,CASSTRTGKVYGYTF
NA,TRBV7-2,TRBJ2-5,NA,TGTGCCAGCAGCTTAATGGTCAACCAAGAGACCCAGTACTTC,CASSLMVNQETQYF
NA,TRBV7-2,TRBJ2-5,NA,TGTGCCAGCAGCTTAATGGGAGGTCAAGAGACCCAGTACTTC,CASSLMGGQETQYF
NA,TRBV7-9,TRBJ1-2,NA,TGTGCCAGCAGCTTAACTACGGGTTATGGCTACACCTTC,CASSLTTGYGYTF
NA,TRBV11-3,TRBJ2-5,NA,TGTGCCAGCAACCCCAGGGCGGAAGCGGAACAAGAGACCCAGTACTTC,CASNPRAEAEQETQYF
TRBD1,TRBV6-6,TRBJ2-5,NA,TGTGCCAGCAGTTACGCCAGGACAGGGGGGAAGACCCAGTACTTC,CASSYARTGGKTQYF
NA,TRBV19,TRBJ2-7,NA,TGTGCCAGTAAGCAGGAAGACTCCTACGAGCAGTACTTC,CASKQEDSYEQYF
NA,TRBV7-3,TRBJ2-3,NA,TGTGCCAGCAGCTTAGACTACACAGATACGCAGTATTTT,CASSLDYTDTQYF
TRBD1,TRBV2,TRBJ1-2,NA,TGTGCCAGCAGCGGCGAGGGACAGTCAGCCTACACCTTC,CASSGEGQSAYTF
NA,TRBV5-6,TRBJ2-7,NA,TGTGCCAGCAGCTTGGGTACCAACTACGAGCAGTACTTC,CASSLGTNYEQYF
NA,TRBV5-6,TRBJ1-1,NA,TGTGCCAGCAGCCGTGAGTGGGGCACTGAAGCTTTCTTT,CASSREWGTEAFF
NA,TRBV4-3,TRBJ2-2,NA,TGCGCCAGCAGCCAAAAGGTGTTCGGAGGGTCGAACACCGGGGAGCTGTTTTTT,CASSQKVFGGSNTGELFF
TRBD2,TRBV28,TRBJ2-2,few,TGTGCCAGCAGAAACGGACTAGCGGGAGTTGGGGAGCTGTTTTTT,CASRNGLAGVGELFF
NA,TRBV7-3,TRBJ2-1,NA,TGTGCCAGCAGCTTAAGAGGGGAAAATGAGCAGTTCTTC,CASSLRGENEQFF
TRBD1,TRBV7-2,TRBJ2-3,NA,TGTGCCAGCAGGGGACAGGGCAGCACAGATACGCAGTATTTT,CASRGQGSTDTQYF
NA,TRBV19,TRBJ2-1,NA,TGTGCCAGTAGTCTACAGGCTAAGTTTACTGGGAGCTCCTACAATGAGCAGTTCTTC,CASSLQAKFTGSSYNEQFF
NA,TRBV6-5,TRBJ2-1,few,TGTGCCAGCAGTTACAGGTCAGGGACCAATGAGCAGTTCTTC,CASSYRSGTNEQFF
TRBD1,TRBV25-1,TRBJ2-7,NA,TGTGCCAGCTCCCGGGACAGGGGGTACGAGCAGTACTTC,CASSRDRGYEQYF
TRBD2,TRBV9,TRBJ2-3,NA,TGTGCCAGCAGCGTAGCTAGCGGGAGAACAGATACGCAGTATTTT,CASSVASGRTDTQYF
NA,TRBV7-9,TRBJ1-4,NA,TGTGCCAGCAGCTTAAGAGGGGGTGGGGAAAAACTGTTTTTT,CASSLRGGGEKLFF
NA,TRBV28,TRBJ2-7,NA,TGTGCCAGCAGTTTTAAGCTCACAGGGATCTACGAGCAGTACTTC,CASSFKLTGIYEQYF
NA,TRBV6-5,TRBJ2-7,few,TGTGCCAGCAGTTCACAGGTTCCCCCTTCCTACGAGCAGTACTTC,CASSSQVPPSYEQYF
TRBD2,TRBV25-1,TRBJ2-7,once,TGTGCCAGCAGCCCAACAGATTCAGCGGGGACCTACGAGCAGTACTTC,CASSPTDSAGTYEQYF
NA,TRBV7-3,TRBJ2-3,NA,TGTGCCAGCAGTCGGGATAGCACAGATACGCAGTATTTT,CASSRDSTDTQYF
NA,TRBV4-1,TRBJ2-7,NA,TGCGCCAGCACCCAAAGTGTTAGTCGTTTCTACGAGCAGTACTTC,CASTQSVSRFYEQYF
TRBD1,TRBV5-1,TRBJ1-2,NA,TGCGCCAGCAGCCCCCGATCGGACAGGGAAAATGGCTACACCTTC,CASSPRSDRENGYTF
NA,TRBV7-9,TRBJ1-1,NA,TGTGCCAGCAGCTTAAATAGCGGAAACACTGAAGCTTTCTTT,CASSLNSGNTEAFF
TRBD1,TRBV29-1,TRBJ2-3,NA,TGCAGCGTTGGGACAGGGAACGTTGGGGGAGATACGCAGTATTTT,CSVGTGNVGGDTQYF
TRBD1,TRBV7-9,TRBJ1-1,NA,TGTGCCAGCAGCCCAATAGGGACAGGGAACACTGAAGCTTTCTTT,CASSPIGTGNTEAFF
TRBD2,TRBV5-5,TRBJ2-1,NA,TGTGCCGGAGGGATTGGGACTAGCGGGAATGAGCAGTTCTTC,CAGGIGTSGNEQFF
NA,TRBV6-6,TRBJ1-2,NA,TGTGCCAGCAGTTACGGAGGGGCGGTCGACTATGGCTACACCTTC,CASSYGGAVDYGYTF
TRBD2,TRBV6-6,TRBJ2-7,NA,TGTGCCAGCTGTCGGCGGGAGGTCTCCTACGAGCAGTACTTC,CASCRREVSYEQYF
NA,TRBV7-2,TRBJ2-7,NA,TGTGCCAGCAGCTCTACTCCGGGACTGGACTACGAGCAGTACTTC,CASSSTPGLDYEQYF
TRBD1,TRBV18,TRBJ1-4,NA,TGTGCCAGCTCACCACCGGATGTCACAGGGGCGGCTAATGAAAAACTGTTTTTT,CASSPPDVTGAANEKLFF
NA,TRBV4-2,TRBJ2-7,NA,TGTGCCAGCAGCCAAGAAGAGAGCAGCTTACAGTTTTACGAGCAGTACTTC,CASSQEESSLQFYEQYF
NA,TRBV5-6,TRBJ2-6,NA,TGTGCCAGCTCCTTAGTATCTGGGGCCAACGTCCTGACTTTC,CASSLVSGANVLTF
NA,TRBV2,TRBJ2-1,NA,TGTGCCAGCAGGTTTTTGAGGGAGTCCAATGAGCAGTTCTTC,CASRFLRESNEQFF
TRBD2,TRBV10-1,TRBJ2-1,NA,TGCGCCAGCAGTACTAGCGGGTACAATGAGCAGTTCTTC,CASSTSGYNEQFF
NA,TRBV10-2,TRBJ1-1,NA,TGCGCCAGCAGTGAGTCGGGGAACACTGAAGCTTTCTTT,CASSESGNTEAFF
NA,TRBV5-1,TRBJ2-6,NA,TGCGCCAGCAGCTTGGCAGGGTTCGAAGCTGGGGCCAACGTCCTGACTTTC,CASSLAGFEAGANVLTF
TRBD1,TRBV28,TRBJ2-2,NA,TGTGCCAGCAGTTTTTGGGGGACAGGGGACCCCGGGGAGCTGTTTTTT,CASSFWGTGDPGELFF
NA,TRBV6-7,TRBJ2-7,NA,TGTGCCAGCAGTTACACAGGCAGTTTTGTCCACGAGCAGTACTTC,CASSYTGSFVHEQYF
NA,TRBV14,TRBJ1-1,NA,TGTGCCAGCAGCCAAGACCTGAGGGGGAACACTGAAGCTTTCTTT,CASSQDLRGNTEAFF
TRBD2,TRBV11-2,TRBJ2-3,NA,TGTGCCAGCAGCTCCCCACTAGCGGGATTAGGCACAGATACGCAGTATTTT,CASSSPLAGLGTDTQYF